This TCR beta chain was documented in a study of cytomegalovirus exposure and HLA in healthy donors. Study results and limitations: CMV antigen specificity of a few CMV-associated chains was confirmed in vitro. Sequencing had likely introduced a cluster of highly shared sequence variants as an artifact.

This clone is labeled medium-sized (0.01 to 0.1%). Antigen unknown. The PCR contained 60 Vbeta and 13 Jbeta primers. Profiling relied on immunoSEQ multiplex PCR, and the TCRdb table lists in-frame clones only, not all of them. The sample consists of 90,000 or so clones, about 75% of them appearing once. Source material: PBMCs. This receptor was identified in a man aged 25-45 years in good health and CMV-seropositive.

CDR3 DNA sequence: TGTGCCAGCAGCTTGGTGACAGGGGGCGAGATCTTTGTCTACAATGAGCAGTTCTTC. This translates into CASSLVTGGEIFVYNEQFF. The J gene is TRBJ2-1, the V gene TRBV5-6; 10 bases are shared with TRBD1. With 0 bases clipped from V and 3 bases from J, the junction kept 12 bases outside the gene matches. CDR1 and CDR2 from the germline V gene are SGHDT and YYEEEE. There are 19 residues in the CDR3.